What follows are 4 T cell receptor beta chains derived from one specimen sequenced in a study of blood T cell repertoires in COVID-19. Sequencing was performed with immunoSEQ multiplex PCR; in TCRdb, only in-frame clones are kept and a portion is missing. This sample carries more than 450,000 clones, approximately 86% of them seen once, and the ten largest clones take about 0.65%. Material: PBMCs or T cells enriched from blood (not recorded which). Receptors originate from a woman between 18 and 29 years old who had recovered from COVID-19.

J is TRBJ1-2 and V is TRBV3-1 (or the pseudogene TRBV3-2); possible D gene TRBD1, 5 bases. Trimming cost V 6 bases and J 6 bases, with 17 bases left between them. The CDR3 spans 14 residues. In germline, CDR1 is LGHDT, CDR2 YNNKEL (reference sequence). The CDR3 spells CASSQSQGGDGYTF. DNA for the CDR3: TGTGCCAGCAGTCAAAGCCAGGGAGGGGATGGCTACACCTTC.

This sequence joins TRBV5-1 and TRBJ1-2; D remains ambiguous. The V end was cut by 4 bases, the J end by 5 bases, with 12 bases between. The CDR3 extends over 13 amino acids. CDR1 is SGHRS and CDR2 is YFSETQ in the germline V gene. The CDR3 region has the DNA TGCGCCAGCAGCCCACAGACGGCGTATGGCTACACCTTC. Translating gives CASSPQTAYGYTF.

The CDR3 loop reads CASSARTGFGEKLFF. For the CDR3, the DNA is TGCGCCAGCAGTGCCCGGACAGGGTTCGGAGAAAAACTGTTTTTT. V and J are TRBV10-2 and TRBJ1-4; TRBD1 agrees at 8 bases. In germline, CDR1 is WSHSY, CDR2 SAAADI. This CDR3 is 15 amino acids long. V dropped 4 bases and J dropped 8; count of bases not matched to a gene: 9.

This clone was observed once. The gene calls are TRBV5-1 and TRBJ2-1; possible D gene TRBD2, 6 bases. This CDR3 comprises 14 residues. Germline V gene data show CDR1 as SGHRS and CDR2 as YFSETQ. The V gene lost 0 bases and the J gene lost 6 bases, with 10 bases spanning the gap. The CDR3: CASSLVLEGNEQFF. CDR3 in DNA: TGCGCCAGCAGCTTGGTTCTGGAGGGCAATGAGCAGTTCTTC.